The 32 T cell receptor beta chains reported below all come from one sample, sequenced in a study of cytomegalovirus exposure and HLA in healthy donors (dated by TCRdb to 2015 to 2018). Library method: the immunoSEQ multiplex PCR assay. For the multiplex PCR, a mixture combining 60 forward primers for TCR Vbeta segments and 13 reverse primers for TCR Jbeta segments was used. Sourced from immuneACCESS, this table was stored by TCRdb with only in-frame sequences that have V and J called. A share of the clones is absent; for the studies checked, an unresolved V gene accounts for under half, and the remainder has no known explanation. The sample profile shows tens of thousands of clones; approximately 83% of them were found once. 1.5% to 2% of the sample lies in the top ten. Source material: PBMCs. The receptors were gathered from a human donor in good health.

The gene calls are TRBV14 and TRBJ2-2, with D possibly TRBD1 on 6 matching bases. Germline CDR1 SGHDN, CDR2 FVKESK. There are 18 residues in the CDR3. V shed 0 bases and J shed 5 bases, with 19 bases lying between them. CDR3 nucleotide sequence: TGTGCCAGCAGCCAAGATCGTGATCGACAGGCAGGAACCGGGGAGCTGTTTTTT. As protein: CASSQDRDRQAGTGELFF.

Only one count was recorded for this clone. The chain joins TRBV10-3 to TRBJ2-5; 14 bases line up with TRBD2. With V trimmed by 2 bases and J by 4 bases, 0 bases remained unmatched. Germline CDR1 is ENHRY and CDR2 is SYGVKD. This CDR3 region has 15 residues. This CDR3 is CAISEGLAGGETQYF. The CDR3 nucleotides are TGTGCCATCAGTGAGGGACTAGCGGGAGGAGAGACCCAGTACTTC.

The table lists this clone with a count of one. The V and J genes are TRBV27 and TRBJ1-5; no definite D call. The CDR3 consists of 14 residues. Germline CDR1 MNHEY, CDR2 SMNVEV (reference sequence). The ends were cut back, 2 bases at V and 8 bases at J, with 13 bases in the middle. The CDR3 sequence: CASSLSRRTEPQHF. CDR3 bases: TGTGCCAGCAGTTTAAGCCGGAGAACGGAGCCCCAGCATTTT.

The rearrangement joins TRBV25-1 to TRBJ2-1, with 13 bases lining up with TRBD2. The CDR3 is made up of 15 amino acids. Germline V gives CDR1 MGHDK, CDR2 SYGVNS. V lost 2 bases, J lost 7 bases, and 2 bases stayed unmatched. As DNA, the CDR3 is TGTGCCAGCAGTGAAACTAGCGGGGGGGATAATGAGCAGTTCTTC. Encoded protein: CASSETSGGDNEQFF.

The V call is TRBV28, the J call TRBJ2-5; TRBD2 agrees at 11 bases. The DNA end lines up better with TRBJ2-7; the J call may be wrong. The CDR3 runs to 17 residues. The germline gives CDR1 MDHEN, CDR2 SYDVKM. In nucleotides, the CDR3 is TGTGCCAGCAGTTTCCCGATGAGACTAGCGGGAACTTACGAGCAGTACTTC. Translating gives CASSFPMRLAGTYEQYF.

This chain links TRBV4-1 with TRBJ2-4; possibly TRBD2 for D (5 bases). This CDR3 region has 16 residues. V dropped 2 bases and J dropped 0 bases, with 11 bases sitting between them. Germline CDR1 and CDR2: MGHRA and YSYEKL. CDR3 loop: CASSQLSGIAKNIQYF. CDR3 DNA sequence: TGCGCCAGCAGCCAACTTTCCGGGATAGCCAAAAACATTCAGTACTTC.

As DNA, the CDR3 is TGTGCCAGCAGCTTATTGACAGGGAAAAATGAAAAACTGTTTTTT. Translating it yields CASSLLTGKNEKLFF. This chain connects TRBV7-9 to TRBJ1-4; 7 bases match TRBD1. This CDR3 has 15 amino acids. CDR1 and CDR2 (germline): SEHNR, FQNEAQ (reference sequence). Losses at the gene ends were 2 bases for V and 5 bases for J; bases not matched to a gene: 5.

The CDR3 here is CASSLDRSSSGNTIYF. For the CDR3, the DNA is TGTGCCAGCAGCTTAGACAGGTCAAGCTCTGGAAACACCATATATTTT. The chain links TRBV7-2 to TRBJ1-3; D is perhaps TRBD1 (5 bases). The CDR3 sequence is 16 residues long. Germline V gene sequence: CDR1 SGHTA, CDR2 FQGNSA. Trimming stripped 1 base from V and 0 bases from J, with 10 bases between.

The rearrangement joins TRBV5-4 to TRBJ2-3; D is possibly TRBD1 (6 bases). CDR1 is SGHNT and CDR2 is YYREEE in the germline V gene (reference sequence). V was trimmed by 4 bases and J by 0 bases, leaving 15 bases between them. This CDR3 region has 16 residues. In DNA, the CDR3 is TGTGCCAGCAGCCCCAACAGGGTCCGGAGCACAGATACGCAGTATTTT. It translates to CASSPNRVRSTDTQYF.

This clone has a single count. The chain employs TRBV9 and TRBJ2-5, with TRBD2 matching 14 bases. CDR3 size: 19 residues. Looked up from germline, CDR1 is SGDLS and CDR2 is YYNGEE. V shed 0 bases, J shed 4 bases, and the junction held 11 bases outside the gene matches. CDR3 bases: TGTGCCAGCAGCGTAGGGATCGGGACTAGCGGGGGACTTGGAGAGACCCAGTACTTC. Translating gives CASSVGIGTSGGLGETQYF.

The CDR3 sequence: CASSLGGSLTQYF. The CDR3 DNA reads as TGTGCCAGCAGCTTAGGCGGGTCCCTAACCCAGTACTTC. The rearrangement links TRBV12-1 to TRBJ2-5; the table's D call, TRBD2, has no DNA check behind it. TRBV12-1 has pseudogene status. The CDR3 has 13 residues.

The chain has TRBV9 and TRBJ1-4; 7 bases map to TRBD1. From germline, CDR1 is SGDLS and CDR2 YYNGEE. J was trimmed by 5 bases and V by 0 bases; bases with no gene match: 7. The CDR3 loop spans 16 amino acids. The CDR3: CASSVAFGQENEKLFF. In DNA, the CDR3 is TGTGCCAGCAGCGTAGCTTTTGGACAGGAAAATGAAAAACTGTTTTTT. The full variable domain, completed using reference TRBV9 and TRBJ1-4, is DSGVTQTPKHLITATGQRVTLRCSPRSGDLSVYWYQQSLDQGLQFLIQYYNGEERAKGNILERFSAQQFPDLHSELNLSSLELGDSALYFCASSVAFGQENEKLFFGSGTQLSVL.

The genes are TRBV19 and TRBJ2-3; 11 nucleotides agree with TRBD2. The CDR3 is 19 residues long. V trimming: 3 bases; J trimming: 0 bases; junction bases outside the gene matches: 11. Germline V lookup: CDR1 LNHDA, CDR2 SQIVND (reference sequence). The CDR3 DNA follows: TGTGCCAGTAGTATTAGTATACTAGCGGGAGTGGGTAGCACAGATACGCAGTATTTT. It is translated as CASSISILAGVGSTDTQYF.

This clone was counted once. The chain joins TRBV4-1 to TRBJ2-1; 7 nucleotides align to TRBD2. The J segment lost 5 bases and the V segment lost 2 bases, leaving 9 bases of the junction unmatched. The CDR3 consists of 16 residues. Per the germline V gene, CDR1 is MGHRA and CDR2 is YSYEKL. The CDR3 region has the DNA TGCGCCAGCAGCCAACCCGGGACTATTTCCCACAATGAGCAGTTCTTC. This encodes CASSQPGTISHNEQFF.

The chain combines TRBV19 with TRBJ2-5, with 8 bases identical to TRBD1. Germline CDR1 LNHDA, CDR2 SQIVND (reference sequence). The CDR3 is 13 amino acids. Unmatched junction bases numbered 9, after V lost 10 bases and J lost 5 bases. In DNA, the CDR3 is TGTGCCACTCACAGGGGGGTTGGGGAGACCCAGTACTTC. Amino acids: CATHRGVGETQYF. Based on the CDR3 plus reference TRBV19 and TRBJ2-5, the full variable domain is DGGITQSPKYLFRKEGQNVTLSCEQNLNHDAMYWYRQDPGQGLRLIYYSQIVNDFQKGDIAEGYSVSREKKESFPLTVTSAQKNPTAFYLCATHRGVGETQYFGPGTRLLVL.

The table lists this clone with a count of one. The V call is TRBV6-1, the J call TRBJ1-4; a possible D gene is TRBD1 (5 bases). The CDR3 covers 14 residues. Germline V gene sequence: CDR1 MNHNS, CDR2 SASEGT. V lost 1 base and J 6 bases, leaving 9 bases between the germline ends. The CDR3 sequence is CASSEVGADEKLFF. The CDR3 DNA reads as TGTGCCAGCAGTGAAGTAGGGGCGGATGAAAAACTGTTTTTT.

The chain uses TRBV4-2 and TRBJ2-7, with D maybe TRBD2 (6 bases). The V and J ends lost 2 bases and 5 bases respectively, with 13 bases between them. CDR1 LGHNA and CDR2 YNFKEQ come from the germline V gene. CDR3 length: 14 residues. The CDR3 region is CASSQRDSEDEQYF. The CDR3 DNA reads as TGTGCCAGCAGCCAACGGGACTCCGAAGACGAGCAGTACTTC.

The rearrangement uses TRBV6-6 and TRBJ2-1, with D perhaps matching TRBD2 (6 bases). The germline V gene has CDR1 MNHNY and CDR2 SVGAGI (reference sequence). The CDR3 is 16 amino acids. The V and J ends lost 0 bases and 5 bases respectively, with 14 bases between them. The CDR3 is CASSYSRLGGHNEQFF. In nucleotides, the CDR3 is TGTGCCAGCAGTTACTCGAGACTGGGGGGTCACAATGAGCAGTTCTTC.

The rearrangement links TRBV4-1 to TRBJ1-2; D might be TRBD1 (6 bases). V was shortened by 5 bases and J by 2 bases, with 15 bases between the two germline ends. The CDR3 contains 15 residues. The germline V gene encodes CDR1 MGHRA and CDR2 YSYEKL. In DNA, the CDR3 is TGCGCCAGCAGCTTACATCAGACAGGCAACTATGGCTACACCTTC. It encodes CASSLHQTGNYGYTF.

This clone was picked up one time. A junction end diverges from the germline sequence, so it may reflect a read error. The genes are TRBV9 and TRBJ2-3; 9 bases are a match to TRBD2. Germline CDR1 SGDLS, CDR2 YYNGEE. The CDR3 loop spans 15 amino acids. Here the CDR3 reads CASRGSGGNTGTQYF. Written as DNA, the CDR3 is TGTGCCAGCAGAGGAAGCGGGGGGAACACAGGTACGCAGTATTTT.

The table lists this clone with a few counts. The chain combines TRBV29-1 with TRBJ1-2; TRBD1 is a possible D gene (5 bases). The CDR3 covers 12 residues. The V end was cut by 3 bases, the J end by 5 bases, with 10 bases between. Germline V CDR1 and CDR2: SQVTM, ANQGSEA. This CDR3 reads CSVDRGGYGYTF. Here the CDR3 DNA reads TGCAGCGTTGATAGGGGAGGGTATGGCTACACCTTC.

This clone appeared once. This chain uses TRBV18 with TRBJ2-7; the match to TRBD1 covers 7 bases. V trimming: 2 bases; J trimming: 4 bases; junction bases outside the gene matches: 8. Germline V gene sequence: CDR1 KGHSH, CDR2 LQKENI. The CDR3 is made up of 15 amino acids. The CDR3 DNA reads as TGTGCCAGCTCACCAGCCGAGACAGGGAGATACGAGCAGTACTTC. It yields the protein CASSPAETGRYEQYF.

The chain recombines TRBV28 with TRBJ1-2; the D is unclear. V lost 3 bases and J 3 bases, leaving 11 bases between the germline ends. This CDR3 region has 14 residues. Germline CDR1 MDHEN, CDR2 SYDVKM. Here the CDR3 reads CASSLGRSDYGYTF. For the CDR3, the DNA is TGTGCCAGCAGTTTGGGCAGATCTGACTATGGCTACACCTTC.

V is TRBV19 and J is TRBJ1-1; maybe TRBD1 (5 bases). Germline assignment: CDR1 LNHDA and CDR2 SQIVND (reference sequence). Trimming cost V 0 bases and J 5 bases, with 13 bases left between them. This CDR3 has 15 residues. In nucleotides, the CDR3 is TGTGCCAGTAGTATAGATTTAGGGGCGCGTACTGAAGCTTTCTTT. This codes for CASSIDLGARTEAFF. Full variable domain (outside the CDR3, taken from reference TRBV19 and TRBJ1-1): DGGITQSPKYLFRKEGQNVTLSCEQNLNHDAMYWYRQDPGQGLRLIYYSQIVNDFQKGDIAEGYSVSREKKESFPLTVTSAQKNPTAFYLCASSIDLGARTEAFFGQGTRLTVV.

The V gene is TRBV6-6, the J gene TRBJ1-2; 10 bases are shared with TRBD1. CDR1 and CDR2 from the germline V gene are MNHNY and SVGAGI (reference sequence). The CDR3 consists of 15 residues. The ends lost 5 bases at V and 2 bases at J; junction bases unmatched: 5. CDR3 loop: CASSLDRGRNYGYTF. Here the CDR3 DNA reads TGTGCCAGCAGTCTTGACAGGGGGCGGAACTATGGCTACACCTTC.

This clone came up a few times. CDR3 in amino acids: CASSLAGPGTGVYEQYF. The CDR3 DNA reads TGTGCCAGCAGCTTAGCGGGACCCGGGACAGGTGTCTACGAGCAGTACTTC. The J gene is TRBJ2-7, the V gene TRBV7-8, with 8 positions matching TRBD1. V lost 0 bases and J lost 3; bases outside the gene matches: 10. The CDR3 length is 17 residues. Germline CDR1 and CDR2: SGHVS and FQNEAQ. Full variable domain (outside the CDR3, taken from reference TRBV7-8 and TRBJ2-7): GAGVSQSPRYKVAKRGQDVALRCDPISGHVSLFWYQQALGQGPEFLTYFQNEAQLDKSGLPSDRFFAERPEGSVSTLKIQRTQQEDSAVYLCASSLAGPGTGVYEQYFGPGTRLTVT.

The CDR3 nucleotides read TGTGCCAGCAGCTTAGACGGACTAGCGGGCTATCAGCGCACAGATACGCAGTATTTT. Residues: CASSLDGLAGYQRTDTQYF. This chain joins TRBV11-2 and TRBJ2-3; 11 nucleotides align to TRBD2. Per germline, CDR1 SGHAT and CDR2 FQNNGV. The V gene end was trimmed by 0 bases and the J gene end by 1 base; junction bases not matched to a gene: 9. There are 19 residues in the CDR3.

The J gene is TRBJ2-1, the V gene TRBV18, with a weak D call TRBD1 (6 bases). Germline CDR1 reads KGHSH; CDR2 reads LQKENI. The CDR3 contains 13 residues. Trimming removed 3 bases at V and 9 bases at J, with 12 bases between. The CDR3 bases are TGTGCCAGCTCACCTAACAGGGCTAGTGAGCAGTTCTTC. This gives the protein CASSPNRASEQFF.

This clone was detected only a few times. J is TRBJ1-1 and V is TRBV4-3; 8 bases agree with TRBD1. The CDR3 length is 16 residues. Germline V gene lookup returns CDR1 LGHNA and CDR2 YSLEER. V dropped 2 bases and J dropped 1; count of bases not matched to a gene: 6. CDR3 DNA sequence: TGCGCCAGCAGCCAAATAACGGGGACAGGGAACACTGAAGCTTTCTTT. It specifies CASSQITGTGNTEAFF.

On this clone itself: A read error may produce the germline difference seen at one junction end. This sequence joins TRBV6-1 and TRBJ2-5, with TRBD2 identical over 7 bases. The CDR3 sequence is 13 residues long. Germline V lookup: CDR1 MNHNS, CDR2 SASEGT. The CDR3 spells CASSEVARDYNNF. CDR3 coding DNA: TGTGCCAGCAGTGAAGTGGCACGGGACTACAATAACTTC.

The J gene is TRBJ2-3, the V gene TRBV6-4; TRBD2 matches 11 bases. The CDR3 consists of 16 residues. J lost 3 bases, V lost 1 base, and 3 bases had no gene match. CDR1 and CDR2 (germline): MRHNA, SNTAGT. The CDR3 here is CASSDLASGGTDTQYF. CDR3 bases: TGTGCCAGCAGTGACTTGGCTAGCGGGGGGACAGATACGCAGTATTTT.

The rearrangement links TRBV29-1 to TRBJ2-5, with 9 positions matching TRBD1. Trimming removed 6 bases from V and 3 bases from J; junction bases left unmatched: 8. The CDR3 consists of 14 residues. Per the germline V gene, CDR1 is SQVTM and CDR2 is ANQGSEA. CDR3 residues: CSVGQGQRKETQYF. The CDR3 region has the DNA TGCAGCGTGGGACAGGGACAGAGAAAAGAGACCCAGTACTTC.